This paragraph reports one T cell receptor beta chain. What it recognizes is unknown. This sample is drawn from a study of cytomegalovirus exposure and HLA in healthy donors. Germline lookup yields CDR1 SGDLS and CDR2 YYNGEE. Trimming cost V 2 bases and J 7 bases; bases outside gene matches: 10. The CDR3 sequence is 15 residues long. General observations from the study: CMV serostatus was the only recorded immune exposure for donors. V segments that were indistinguishable, TRBV6-2 and TRBV6-3 among them, were omitted from analysis.

Use of 60 Vbeta and 13 Jbeta primers characterized the PCR. Sequenced by immunoSEQ multiplex PCR; TCRdb stores in-frame clones only, minus some. The table records some 160,000 clones, 60% to 85% of them present only once. While unrecorded immune exposures were likely, the donors were nominally healthy when sampled. This clonotype was sampled from a woman aged 40 to 50 in good health and CMV-seropositive. The chain combines TRBV9 with TRBJ2-5; 8 positions match TRBD2. The sample was PBMCs. The CDR3 here is CASSVASGHHGTQYF. CDR3 in DNA: TGTGCCAGCAGCGTGGCTAGCGGGCACCATGGGACCCAGTACTTC.